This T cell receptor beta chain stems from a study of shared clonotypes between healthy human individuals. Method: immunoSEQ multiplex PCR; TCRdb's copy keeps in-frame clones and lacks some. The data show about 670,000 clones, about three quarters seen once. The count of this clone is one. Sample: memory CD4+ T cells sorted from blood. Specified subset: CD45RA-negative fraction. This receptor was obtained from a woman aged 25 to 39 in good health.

The CDR3 nucleotides are TGTGCCAGCTCACCCTCGAGGGACGAGCAGTACTTC. This encodes CASSPSRDEQYF. The chain uses TRBV18 and TRBJ2-7, with a possible D match to TRBD2 (5 bases). Per the germline V gene, CDR1 is KGHSH and CDR2 is LQKENI. The CDR3 contains 12 residues. V was trimmed by 3 bases and J by 5 bases, leaving 8 bases between them.